The clone carrying this TCR beta chain was seen many times. These data originate in a study of low-dose radiotherapy and immunotherapy resistance in tumors. Study-wide background: Cohort 2's total reached 13 Gy over 26 weeks, at 1 Gy per fraction every two weeks. It was every two weeks, one day before radiation and immunotherapy, that intravenous cyclophosphamide 200 mg/m2 was given.

Primers targeting TRAV and TRBV primed first-strand cDNA, covering alpha and beta chains. It was with a constant-region primer and a V-primer adapter that TCRs were amplified over roughly 19 PCR cycles. One entry per CDR3 protein results from TCRdb running MiXCR on the reads. The table records 65,000 to 90,000 distinct CDR3 sequences, approximately 17% of them present only once. The germline V gene encodes CDR1 KGHDR and CDR2 SFDVKD. The CDR3 has 15 residues. After removal of 3 bases from V and 9 bases from J, the junction contained 8 bases not matched to a gene. Time point indicated: before trial treatment. Each donor was administered nivolumab, ipilimumab, aspirin, low-dose cyclophosphamide and low-dose radiotherapy.

The sequences come from PBMCs, collected before treatment. The TCR originated in a male donor with prostate cancer. The chain links TRBV24-1 to TRBJ2-1; 9 positions agree with TRBD1. The CDR3, as DNA: TGTGCCACCAGTGATCGACTCACAGGGGGCACTGAGCAGTTCTTC. As protein: CATSDRLTGGTEQFF.